The rows below give T cell receptor beta chains drawn from one sample of a study of blood T cell repertoires in COVID-19. Produced via immunoSEQ multiplex PCR; TCRdb's table is partial and in-frame only. The sample shows 130,000 or so clones, over 80% of them seen only once. The specimen sequenced was peripheral blood. The receptors derive from a man younger than 45 with COVID-19, enrolled during active disease. Both conserved end residues are trimmed from each CDR3. Each record gives: V gene, J gene, CDR3 protein.

>TRBV6-5|TRBJ1-2
ASSYVPGGYGYT
>TRBV6-6|TRBJ2-1
ASSPGHRLAANNEQF
>TRBV28|TRBJ1-1
ASSGTGVHTEAF
>TRBV4-3|TRBJ1-5
ASSPGVGGNQPQH
>TRBV18|TRBJ1-1
ASSPGQNTEAF
>TRBV30|TRBJ2-2
AWGGLAGGLNTGELF
>TRBV5-1|TRBJ2-7
ASRAGGTGHYEQY
>TRBV10-3|TRBJ2-3
AGQLPTDTQY
>TRBV19|TRBJ2-1
ATSWSSSGTSRGQF
>TRBV4-2|TRBJ2-1
ASSQESGNTYNEQF
>TRBV5-1|TRBJ2-5
ASSLGTSGKTQY
>TRBV28|TRBJ1-1
ASSGQGLEDTEAF
>TRBV28|TRBJ2-5
ASSLPTGQETQY
>TRBV28|TRBJ1-1
ASSLSGTEAF
>TRBV29-1|TRBJ2-3
SRCIVAGPTDTQY
>TRBV11-2|TRBJ2-7
ASSLRTGDSSYEQY
>TRBV6-5|TRBJ1-2
ASSQTRQGRNGYT
>TRBV6-5|TRBJ2-1
ASSQAGGSYNEQF
>TRBV28|TRBJ2-2
ATQSPGQGLTGELF
>TRBV19|TRBJ2-7
ASSIGQGNYEQY
>TRBV5-4|TRBJ2-3
ASSRDRTTDTQY
>TRBV9|TRBJ2-2
ASSLHGGGDGELF
>TRBV14|TRBJ1-1
ASSQFAGGMNTEAF
>TRBV6-5|TRBJ2-7
ASSWEGHDYEQY
>TRBV4-1|TRBJ2-7
ASSYLAGGGYEQY
>TRBV27|TRBJ1-1
ASSFREEGTEAF
>TRBV30|TRBJ2-5
AWSVGEETQY
>TRBV2|TRBJ2-1
ASWTSGGGQF
>TRBV29-1|TRBJ2-7
SVGGSTQGEQY
>TRBV4-1|TRBJ1-6
ASSPALGQGNSPLH
>TRBV14|TRBJ2-5
ASRLTGGRETQY
>TRBV24-1|TRBJ1-4
ATSETGNEKLF
>TRBV20-1|TRBJ2-7
SARRDEQY
>TRBV18|TRBJ2-5
ASSPSGGVAGGQETQY
>TRBV28|TRBJ1-5
ASSYQGVRRPDQPQH